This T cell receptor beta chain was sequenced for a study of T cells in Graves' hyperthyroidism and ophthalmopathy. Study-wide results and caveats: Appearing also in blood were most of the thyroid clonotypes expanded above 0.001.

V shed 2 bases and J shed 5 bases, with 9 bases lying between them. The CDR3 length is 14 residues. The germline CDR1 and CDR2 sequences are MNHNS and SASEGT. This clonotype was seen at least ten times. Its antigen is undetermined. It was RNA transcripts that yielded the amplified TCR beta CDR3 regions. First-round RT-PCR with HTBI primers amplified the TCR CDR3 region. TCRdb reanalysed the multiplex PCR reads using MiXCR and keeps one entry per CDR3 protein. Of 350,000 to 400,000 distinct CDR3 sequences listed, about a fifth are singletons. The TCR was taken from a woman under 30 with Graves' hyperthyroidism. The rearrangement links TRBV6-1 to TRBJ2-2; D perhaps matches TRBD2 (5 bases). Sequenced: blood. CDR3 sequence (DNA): TGTGCCAGCAGTGAACGTCCGGGGACCGGGGAGCTGTTTTTT. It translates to CASSERPGTGELFF.